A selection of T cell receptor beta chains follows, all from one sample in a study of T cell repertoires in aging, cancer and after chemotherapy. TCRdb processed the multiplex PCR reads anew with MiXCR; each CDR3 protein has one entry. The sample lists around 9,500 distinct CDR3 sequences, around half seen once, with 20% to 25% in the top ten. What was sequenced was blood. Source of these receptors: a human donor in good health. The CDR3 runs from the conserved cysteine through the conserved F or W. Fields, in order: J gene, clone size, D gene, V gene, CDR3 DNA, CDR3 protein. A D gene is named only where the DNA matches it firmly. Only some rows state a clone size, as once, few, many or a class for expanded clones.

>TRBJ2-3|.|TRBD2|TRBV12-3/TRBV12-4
TGTGCCAGCAGTTTATCGAGCGGGGGGGCCGGTACGCAGTATTTT
CASSLSSGGAGTQYF
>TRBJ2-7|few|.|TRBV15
TGTGCCACCAGCAGAGGTAACGGACCCTACGAGCAGTACTTC
CATSRGNGPYEQYF
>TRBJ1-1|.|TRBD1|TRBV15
TGTGCCACCAGCAGAGGGGAGGGGGCGAATGAAGCTTTCTTT
CATSRGEGANEAFF
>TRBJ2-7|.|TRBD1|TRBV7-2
TGTGCCAGCAGCCCCGGGACAGGGGTCCACGAGCAGTACTTC
CASSPGTGVHEQYF
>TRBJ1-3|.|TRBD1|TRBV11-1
TGTGCCAGCAGCCCGGACAGGGCAGGAAACACCATATATTTT
CASSPDRAGNTIYF
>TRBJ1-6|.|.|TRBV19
TGTGCCAGTAGCCTAGTAGGGGATAATTCACCCCTCCACTTT
CASSLVGDNSPLHF
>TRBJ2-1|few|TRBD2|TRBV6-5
TGTGCCACCTTGAGCGGGGGGGCTGGCAATGAGCAGTTCTTC
CATLSGGAGNEQFF
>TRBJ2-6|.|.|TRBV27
TGTGCCAGCAGCAAGTTCTCTGGGGCCAACGTCCTGACTTTC
CASSKFSGANVLTF
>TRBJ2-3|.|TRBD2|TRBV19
TGTGCCAGTAGTCCCTCCGGGACTAGCGGGACATTGAATACGCAGTATTTT
CASSPSGTSGTLNTQYF
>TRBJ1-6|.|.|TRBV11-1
TGTGCCAGCAGCTTAGAGGGTGGCGGGGTTTCACCCCTCCACTTT
CASSLEGGGVSPLHF
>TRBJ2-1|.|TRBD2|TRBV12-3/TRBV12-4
TGTGCCAGCAGTCCTAGCGGGGGGGCGTACAATGAGCAGTTCTTC
CASSPSGGAYNEQFF
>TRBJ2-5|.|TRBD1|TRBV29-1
TGCAGCGTTCAGGGGGACCAAGAGACCCAGTACTTC
CSVQGDQETQYF
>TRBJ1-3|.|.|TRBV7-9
TGTGCCAGCAGCTTATCCGGGATGAGCTCTGGAAACACCATATATTTT
CASSLSGMSSGNTIYF
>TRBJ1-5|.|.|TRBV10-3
TGTGCCATCAGTGAGGCGGGTCAGCCCCAGCATTTT
CAISEAGQPQHF
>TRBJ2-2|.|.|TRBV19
TGTGCCAGTAGAGGGACGGCGAACACCGGGGAGCTGTTTTTT
CASRGTANTGELFF
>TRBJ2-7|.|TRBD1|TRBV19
TGTGCCAGTCGAAAGGGGGCCCTGGGCGAGCAGTACTTC
CASRKGALGEQYF
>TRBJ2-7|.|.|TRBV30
TGTGCCTGGAGTGTAATGGCGCCGGTGCCCTACGAGCAGTACTTC
CAWSVMAPVPYEQYF
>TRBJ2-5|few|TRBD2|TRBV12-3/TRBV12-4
TGTGCCAGCACCCGACTAGCGGAGGAGACCCAGTACTTC
CASTRLAEETQYF
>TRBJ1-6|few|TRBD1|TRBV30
TGTGCCTGGATGGGACAGGGAAATTCACCCCTCCACTTT
CAWMGQGNSPLHF
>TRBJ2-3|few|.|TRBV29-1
TGCAGCGCCCTCCAGGGAATTAGCACAGATACGCAGTATTTT
CSALQGISTDTQYF
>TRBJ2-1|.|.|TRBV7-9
TGTGCCAGCAACCGGGACTCCAACAATGAGCAGTTCTTC
CASNRDSNNEQFF
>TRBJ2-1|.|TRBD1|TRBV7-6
TGTGCCAGCAGCCCTCGGGGACAGGGGGTCGGGGAGCAGTTCTTC
CASSPRGQGVGEQFF
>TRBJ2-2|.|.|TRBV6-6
TGTGCCAGCAGTTACGACATACACACCGGGGAGCTGTTTTTT
CASSYDIHTGELFF
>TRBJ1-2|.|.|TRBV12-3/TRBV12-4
TGTGCCAGCAGCGCCTCGACAGGAGGCTACACCTTC
CASSASTGGYTF
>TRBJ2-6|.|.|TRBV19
TGTGCCAGTAGTACTGGGGCCAACGTCCTGACTTTC
CASSTGANVLTF
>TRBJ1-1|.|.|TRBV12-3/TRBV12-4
TGTGCCAGCAGACGAGACGGGAACACTGAAGCTTTCTTT
CASRRDGNTEAFF
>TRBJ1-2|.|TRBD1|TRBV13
TGTGCCAGCAGCTCCCGACAGGGAAAGGCGACTGGCTACACCTTC
CASSSRQGKATGYTF
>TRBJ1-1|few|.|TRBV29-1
TGCAGCGGTTACAGGCGGTTGAACACTGAAGCTTTCTTT
CSGYRRLNTEAFF
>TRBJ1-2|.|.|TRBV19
TGTGCCAGTAGTACCCAGGGGAGCGGCTATGGCTACACCTTC
CASSTQGSGYGYTF